Listed below are T cell receptor beta chains from one sample, sequenced in a study of CD8 T cells in Susac syndrome. From the immunoSEQ multiplex PCR reads, TCRdb called clonotypes with MiXCR, one entry per CDR3 protein. The sample has 100,000 to 150,000 distinct CDR3 sequences; 90% to 95% are singletons. The sequenced material came from CD4+ T cells from PBMCs. Receptors were obtained from a human donor in good health. Each CDR3 is given with its conserved first and last residue. The order of the fields is J gene, V gene, clone size, D gene, CDR3 protein, CDR3 DNA. D genes are given only for firm matches. Clone size is shown for a subset of rows, as once, few, many or a class of expanded clone.

j_gene: TRBJ2-6
v_gene: TRBV6-2/TRBV6-3
abundance: NA
d_gene: TRBD2
CDR3aa: CASSRLAGAGANVLTF
CDR3nt: TGTGCCAGCAGTAGACTAGCGGGAGCTGGGGCCAACGTCCTGACTTTC

j_gene: TRBJ1-3
v_gene: TRBV6-5
abundance: NA
d_gene: NA
CDR3aa: CASSYSEGSGNTIYF
CDR3nt: TGTGCCAGCAGTTACTCGGAGGGCTCTGGAAACACCATATATTTT

j_gene: TRBJ2-1
v_gene: TRBV19
abundance: NA
d_gene: TRBD2
CDR3aa: CASGGLAGGPEVQFF
CDR3nt: TGTGCCAGTGGCGGACTAGCGGGAGGGCCAGAAGTGCAGTTCTTC

j_gene: TRBJ1-2
v_gene: TRBV6-1
abundance: NA
d_gene: NA
CDR3aa: CASTPAYGYTF
CDR3nt: TGTGCCAGCACACCGGCCTATGGCTACACCTTC

j_gene: TRBJ1-1
v_gene: TRBV3-1
abundance: once
d_gene: TRBD1
CDR3aa: CASSQDRDRVMGSTEAFF
CDR3nt: TGTGCCAGCAGCCAAGATCGGGACAGGGTCATGGGAAGCACTGAAGCTTTCTTT

j_gene: TRBJ2-1
v_gene: TRBV5-6
abundance: few
d_gene: NA
CDR3aa: CASSLGGFSSYNEQFF
CDR3nt: TGTGCCAGCAGCTTGGGAGGCTTCAGCTCCTACAATGAGCAGTTCTTC

j_gene: TRBJ2-5
v_gene: TRBV11-1
abundance: NA
d_gene: NA
CDR3aa: CASSFTGLGRGSWSQETQYF
CDR3nt: TGTGCCAGCAGCTTTACCGGGTTGGGACGGGGGAGTTGGTCCCAAGAGACCCAGTACTTC

j_gene: TRBJ2-7
v_gene: TRBV5-4
abundance: NA
d_gene: NA
CDR3aa: CASSLMQSYEQYF
CDR3nt: TGTGCCAGCAGCTTGATGCAGTCCTACGAGCAGTACTTC

j_gene: TRBJ2-7
v_gene: TRBV6-2/TRBV6-3
abundance: NA
d_gene: NA
CDR3aa: CASSYSRGLALGLTSEQYF
CDR3nt: TGTGCCAGCAGTTACTCGAGAGGGCTAGCGTTGGGTCTCACCTCCGAGCAGTACTTC

j_gene: TRBJ2-1
v_gene: TRBV5-4
abundance: NA
d_gene: NA
CDR3aa: CASSLAGTGEEEQFF
CDR3nt: TGTGCCAGCAGCTTGGCCGGAACGGGAGAAGAAGAGCAGTTCTTC

j_gene: TRBJ1-2
v_gene: TRBV20-1
abundance: NA
d_gene: NA
CDR3aa: CSATTRAGGNYGYTF
CDR3nt: TGCAGTGCCACGACCAGGGCCGGGGGTAACTATGGCTACACCTTC

j_gene: TRBJ1-1
v_gene: TRBV12-3/TRBV12-4
abundance: NA
d_gene: TRBD1
CDR3aa: CASNPTGRGTEAFF
CDR3nt: TGTGCCAGCAACCCGACAGGCAGGGGGACTGAAGCTTTCTTT

j_gene: TRBJ2-7
v_gene: TRBV3-1
abundance: NA
d_gene: TRBD1
CDR3aa: CASRLGQGYEQYF
CDR3nt: TGTGCCAGCAGACTTGGACAGGGCTACGAGCAGTACTTC

j_gene: TRBJ2-7
v_gene: TRBV20-1
abundance: NA
d_gene: NA
CDR3aa: CSARWGPEQYF
CDR3nt: TGCAGTGCTAGATGGGGCCCCGAGCAGTACTTC

j_gene: TRBJ2-7
v_gene: TRBV18
abundance: NA
d_gene: TRBD1
CDR3aa: CASSSRDSSYEQYF
CDR3nt: TGTGCCAGCTCATCCCGGGACAGTTCCTACGAGCAGTACTTC

j_gene: TRBJ1-2
v_gene: TRBV29-1
abundance: NA
d_gene: NA
CDR3aa: CSVERGLTNYGYTF
CDR3nt: TGCAGCGTTGAAAGGGGTCTAACTAACTATGGCTACACCTTC